This is a list of T cell receptor beta chains from one sample in a study of cytomegalovirus exposure and HLA in healthy donors. Here immunoSEQ multiplex PCR was the method, and the copy in TCRdb shows in-frame clones only, minus some. The sample consists of approximately 180,000 clones, roughly 84% of them appearing once. The sequencing sample was made of PBMCs. These receptors were collected from a girl less than two years old in good health and CMV-seronegative. CDR3s include the opening cysteine and the closing phenylalanine or tryptophan. A D gene is named only where the DNA matches it firmly. The listing skips clone size in some rows; elsewhere it reads once, few, many or a size class.

TGTGCCAGCAGCCACCCACAGGGGAACACTGAAGCTTTCTTT,CASSHPQGNTEAFF,-,-,TRBV4-2,TRBJ1-1
TGTGCCTGGAGGGGACAGGGTAACTATGGCTACACCTTC,CAWRGQGNYGYTF,once,TRBD1,TRBV30,TRBJ1-2
TGTGCCAGCAGCCCGGGACAGGGCGCTAACTATGGCTACACCTTC,CASSPGQGANYGYTF,-,TRBD1,TRBV5-5,TRBJ1-2
TGTGCCAGCAGCGTTCTAGGGGGCGGCGAGCAGTACTTC,CASSVLGGGEQYF,-,TRBD1,TRBV9,TRBJ2-7
TGCGCCAGCAGCCAAGATAGCGGGGAGGGGGGTGAGCAGTTCTTC,CASSQDSGEGGEQFF,-,TRBD2,TRBV4-1,TRBJ2-1
TGTGCCAGTAGTATCAGGGGATCACCCCTCCACTTT,CASSIRGSPLHF,-,-,TRBV19,TRBJ1-6
TGTGCCAGCAGCATCTCCGCGGGGCTGAACACTGAAGCTTTCTTT,CASSISAGLNTEAFF,once,-,TRBV7-3,TRBJ1-1
TGCAGCGTTCAAACCAGGACAGGGGGTGACGAGCAGTACTTC,CSVQTRTGGDEQYF,-,TRBD1,TRBV29-1,TRBJ2-7
TGTGCCTGGAGTGTGGGAAGGGGGGGCGGCTACACCTTC,CAWSVGRGGGYTF,-,-,TRBV30,TRBJ1-2
TGCGCCAGCAGCCAAAGGACAGGCGAACAGCCCCAGCATTTT,CASSQRTGEQPQHF,-,TRBD1,TRBV4-3,TRBJ1-5
TGTGCCATCAGACAGGGGGTTGGGGAAGTTTCACCCCTCCACTTT,CAIRQGVGEVSPLHF,-,TRBD1,TRBV10-3,TRBJ1-6
TGTGCCAGCAGTTCGGGACTAGCGGGGGATATAAACAATGAGCAGTTCTTC,CASSSGLAGDINNEQFF,-,TRBD2,TRBV27,TRBJ2-1
TGTGCCACCAGCAGAGATCCCCTAGGCTACGAGCAGTACTTC,CATSRDPLGYEQYF,-,-,TRBV15,TRBJ2-7
TGTGCCAGCAGTCACAGGGGATACGAGCAGTACTTC,CASSHRGYEQYF,-,TRBD1,TRBV7-9,TRBJ2-7
TGTGCCAGCAGATCCGGGACAGGGGAAGAAGCTTTCTTT,CASRSGTGEEAFF,few,TRBD1,TRBV5-5,TRBJ1-1
TGTTCCAGCAGCTTAGCACTAGGTCCTATGCCAGCGCTTTATGGCTACACCTTC,CSSSLALGPMPALYGYTF,-,-,TRBV7-9,TRBJ1-2
TGTGCCAGCAGTGGACTTTGGGAGACGAGCTCCTACAATGAGCAGTTCTTC,CASSGLWETSSYNEQFF,-,-,TRBV2,TRBJ2-1
TGTTCCAGCAGCTTTCCTCGCGGGAGTGTTGAGACCCAGTACTTC,CSSSFPRGSVETQYF,once,TRBD2,TRBV7-9,TRBJ2-5
TGTGCCAGCAGTTACTCGGGCTTGCCAACCTACGAGCAGTACTTC,CASSYSGLPTYEQYF,once,-,TRBV6-5,TRBJ2-7
TGTGCCTGGAGTCGGGAGACCCAGTACTTC,CAWSRETQYF,-,-,TRBV30,TRBJ2-5